Below are 12 T cell receptor beta chains sequenced from a single sample in a study of blood T cell repertoires in COVID-19 (dated by TCRdb to between 2020 and 2021). The library relied on the immunoSEQ multiplex PCR assay. The immuneACCESS repertoire file appears here via TCRdb, limited to in-frame rearrangements. These files lack a portion of the clones; in checked studies, under half of the deficit traces to unresolved V genes, and the cause of the others is not known. This sample is represented by about 73,000 clones; about 88% of them were singletons. Around 10% of the sample is taken by the ten largest. Sequenced material: peripheral blood. These receptors all come from a man older than 75 with acute or convalescent COVID-19.

This chain joins TRBV30 and TRBJ1-2, with D maybe TRBD1 (6 bases). Per germline, CDR1 GTSNPN and CDR2 SVGIG (reference sequence). The V end lost 1 base, the J end lost 7 bases, and 10 bases lay between the germline ends. This CDR3 is built from 12 residues. The CDR3 region is CAWSETGSGYTF. CDR3 nucleotides: TGTGCCTGGAGTGAGACAGGATCTGGCTACACCTTC.

V usage is TRBV11-1 and J usage is TRBJ2-1; TRBD2 agrees at 10 bases. CDR1 SGHAT and CDR2 FQDESV come from the germline V gene (reference sequence). The length of the CDR3 is 15 residues. J lost 9 bases, V lost 2 bases, and 7 bases had no gene match. The CDR3 is CASSLRLAGVGEQFF. CDR3 sequence (DNA): TGTGCCAGCAGCTTAAGGCTAGCGGGAGTGGGTGAGCAGTTCTTC.

This clone was seen a few times. The rearrangement uses TRBV19 and TRBJ2-1, with 16 bases aligning to TRBD2. CDR1 is LNHDA, CDR2 SQIVND, per germline (reference sequence). V lost 7 bases and J lost 7; bases outside the gene matches: 13. The CDR3 sequence is 18 residues long. CDR3 residues: CASTPGTSGGARKNEQFF. The CDR3 nucleotides read TGTGCCAGTACTCCCGGGACTAGCGGGGGGGCTCGTAAGAATGAGCAGTTCTTC.

The V and J genes are TRBV20-1 and TRBJ2-7; D uncertain. Germline CDR1 reads DFQATT; CDR2 reads SNEGSKA (reference sequence). With 2 bases removed from V and 4 bases from J, the gap between germline ends came to 6 bases. This CDR3 is built from 11 residues. The CDR3 bases are TGCAGTGCTAGATTACAATACGAGCAGTACTTC. Translating it yields CSARLQYEQYF.

The chain has TRBV2 and TRBJ1-4; D remains unclear. The CDR3 covers 13 residues. CDR1 and CDR2 from the germline V gene are SNHLY and FYNNEI. Trimming cost V 3 bases and J 12 bases, with 14 bases left between them. The CDR3 sequence: CASSDGRTGELFF. CDR3 bases: TGTGCCAGCAGTGATGGGCGGACCGGGGAACTGTTTTTT.

The chain has TRBV19 and TRBJ1-4, with D perhaps TRBD1 (5 bases). V lost 6 bases, J lost 4 bases, and 12 bases lay in between. CDR3 size: 14 residues. CDR1 and CDR2 from the germline V gene are LNHDA and SQIVND (reference sequence). The CDR3 here is CASRGAGYNEKLFF. The CDR3, as DNA: TGTGCCAGTAGAGGTGCAGGGTATAATGAAAAACTGTTTTTT.

The gene calls are TRBV15 and TRBJ1-5; D gene ambiguous. Trimming removed 3 bases from V and 0 bases from J, with 9 bases in between. Germline V lookup: CDR1 LNHNV, CDR2 YYDKDF (reference sequence). This CDR3 is built from 15 residues. The CDR3 nucleotides read TGTGCCACCAGCAGTGGGCAGTTTAGCAATCAGCCCCAGCATTTT. This encodes CATSSGQFSNQPQHF.

The chain carries TRBV4-1 and TRBJ2-3; 8 bases line up with TRBD1. CDR1 MGHRA and CDR2 YSYEKL come from the germline V gene. This CDR3 contains 17 residues. The junction had 7 bases not matched to a gene; V was cut back by 1 base and J by 1 base. This chain's CDR3 is CASSQVPGGQGTDTQYF. In DNA form, the CDR3 reads TGCGCCAGCAGCCAAGTTCCAGGGGGCCAGGGCACAGATACGCAGTATTTT.

Only one count was recorded for this clone. V usage is TRBV5-1 and J usage is TRBJ1-1, with D perhaps matching TRBD1 (5 bases). The CDR3 consists of 14 residues. Germline CDR1 and CDR2: SGHRS and YFSETQ. V was shortened by 3 bases and J by 5 bases, with 14 bases between the two germline ends. The CDR3 DNA is TGCGCCAGCAGCTCTCAGGGATTCCGGACTGAAGCTTTCTTT. Protein: CASSSQGFRTEAFF.

The gene calls are TRBV2 and TRBJ1-1; D gene uncertain. Germline CDR1 SNHLY, CDR2 FYNNEI. The CDR3 spans 12 residues. Trimming left V 8 bases short and J 1 base short, with 8 bases between. CDR3 amino acids: CASGRENTEAFF. The CDR3 DNA follows: TGTGCCAGCGGGAGGGAGAACACTGAAGCTTTCTTT.

The chain combines TRBV9 with TRBJ2-7; D perhaps matches TRBD2 (6 bases). Germline-derived CDR1 and CDR2 are SGDLS and YYNGEE. Trimming removed 0 bases from V and 6 bases from J, with 16 bases in between. CDR3 size: 15 residues. The CDR3 protein is CASSVGGTANPEQYF. The CDR3 region has the DNA TGTGCCAGCAGCGTAGGAGGGACTGCTAACCCCGAGCAGTACTTC.

V and J are TRBV5-1 and TRBJ1-2, with D possibly TRBD1 on 5 matching bases. V was pared by 0 bases and J by 5 bases, with 14 bases between. CDR1 and CDR2 from the germline V gene are SGHRS and YFSETQ. This CDR3 has 15 amino acids. Here the CDR3 reads CASSLAGLGAYGYTF. The CDR3 DNA follows: TGCGCCAGCAGCTTGGCGGGACTTGGCGCGTATGGCTACACCTTC.